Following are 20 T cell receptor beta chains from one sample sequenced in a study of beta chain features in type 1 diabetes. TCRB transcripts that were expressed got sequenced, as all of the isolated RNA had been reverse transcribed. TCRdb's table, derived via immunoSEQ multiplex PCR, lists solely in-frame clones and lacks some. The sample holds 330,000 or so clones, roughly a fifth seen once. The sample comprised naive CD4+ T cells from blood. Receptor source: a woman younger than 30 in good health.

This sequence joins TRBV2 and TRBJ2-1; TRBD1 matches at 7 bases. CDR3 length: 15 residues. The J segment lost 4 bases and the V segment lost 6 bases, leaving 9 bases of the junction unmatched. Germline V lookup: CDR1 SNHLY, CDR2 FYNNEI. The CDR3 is CASSLNRGEYNEQFF. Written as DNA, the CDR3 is TGTGCCAGCAGCCTGAACAGGGGAGAGTACAATGAGCAGTTCTTC.

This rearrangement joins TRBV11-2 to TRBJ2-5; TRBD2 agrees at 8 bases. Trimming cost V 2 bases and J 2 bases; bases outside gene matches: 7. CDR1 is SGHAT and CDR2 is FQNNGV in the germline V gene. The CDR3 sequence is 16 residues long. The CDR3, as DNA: TGTGCCAGCAGCTTACTGGGAGCGGGAGCACAAGAGACCCAGTACTTC. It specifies CASSLLGAGAQETQYF.

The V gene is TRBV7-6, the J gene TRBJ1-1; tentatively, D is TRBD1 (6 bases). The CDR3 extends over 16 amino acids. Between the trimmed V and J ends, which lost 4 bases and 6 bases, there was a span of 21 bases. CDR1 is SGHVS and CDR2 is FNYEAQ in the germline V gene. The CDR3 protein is CASSSGYRDVRAEAFF. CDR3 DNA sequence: TGTGCCAGCAGCTCTGGGTACAGGGATGTCCGGGCTGAAGCTTTCTTT.

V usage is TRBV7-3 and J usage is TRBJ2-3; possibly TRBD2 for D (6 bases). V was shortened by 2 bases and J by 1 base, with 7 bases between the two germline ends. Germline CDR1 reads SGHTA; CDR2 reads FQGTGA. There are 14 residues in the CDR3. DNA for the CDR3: TGTGCCAGCAGCTTATCGGGGGGCACAGATACGCAGTATTTT. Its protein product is CASSLSGGTDTQYF.

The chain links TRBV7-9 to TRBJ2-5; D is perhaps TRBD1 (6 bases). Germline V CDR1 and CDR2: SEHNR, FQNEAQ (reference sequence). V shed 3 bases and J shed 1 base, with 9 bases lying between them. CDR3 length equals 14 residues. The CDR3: CASSFTGIQETQYF. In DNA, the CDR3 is TGTGCCAGCAGCTTTACAGGGATCCAAGAGACCCAGTACTTC.

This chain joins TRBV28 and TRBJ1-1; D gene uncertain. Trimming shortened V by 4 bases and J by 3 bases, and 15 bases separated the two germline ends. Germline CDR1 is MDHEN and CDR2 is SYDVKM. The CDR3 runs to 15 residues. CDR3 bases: TGTGCCAGCAGTTCCGGACCAAAGAGGGACACTGAAGCTTTCTTT. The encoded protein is CASSSGPKRDTEAFF.

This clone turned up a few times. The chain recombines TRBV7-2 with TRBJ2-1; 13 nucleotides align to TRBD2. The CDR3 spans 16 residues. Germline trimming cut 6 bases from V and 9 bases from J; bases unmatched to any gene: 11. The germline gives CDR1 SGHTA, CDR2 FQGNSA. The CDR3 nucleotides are TGTGCCAGCAGACCCGGACTAGCGGGAGTGAGGGGTGAGCAGTTCTTC. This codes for CASRPGLAGVRGEQFF.

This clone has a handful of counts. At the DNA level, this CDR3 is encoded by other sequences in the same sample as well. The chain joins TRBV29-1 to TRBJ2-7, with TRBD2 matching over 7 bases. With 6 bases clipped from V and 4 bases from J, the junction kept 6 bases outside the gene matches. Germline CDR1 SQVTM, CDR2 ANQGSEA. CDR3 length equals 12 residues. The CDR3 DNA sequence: TGCAGCGTAGGCGGGAGAGGGTACGAGCAGTACTTC. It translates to CSVGGRGYEQYF.

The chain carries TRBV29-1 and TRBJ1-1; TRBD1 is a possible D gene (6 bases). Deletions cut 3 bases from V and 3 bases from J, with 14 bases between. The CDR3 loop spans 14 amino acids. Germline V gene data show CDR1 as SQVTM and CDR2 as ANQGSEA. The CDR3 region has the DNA TGCAGCGTTGACCGGACAGATAAGGACACTGAAGCTTTCTTT. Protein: CSVDRTDKDTEAFF. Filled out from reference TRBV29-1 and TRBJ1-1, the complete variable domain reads SAVISQKPSRDICQRGTSLTIQCQVDSQVTMMFWYRQQPGQSLTLIATANQGSEATYESGFVIDKFPISRPNLTFSTLTVSNMSPEDSSIYLCSVDRTDKDTEAFFGQGTRLTVV.

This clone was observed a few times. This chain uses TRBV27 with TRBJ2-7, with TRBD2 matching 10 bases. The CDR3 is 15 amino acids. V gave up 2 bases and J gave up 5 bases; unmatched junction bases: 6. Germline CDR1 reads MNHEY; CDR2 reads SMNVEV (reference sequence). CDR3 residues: CASSLSPSGGHEQYF. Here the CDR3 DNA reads TGTGCCAGCAGTTTAAGTCCTAGCGGGGGCCACGAGCAGTACTTC.

The CDR3 reads CASGQGNYGYTF. The CDR3 DNA sequence: TGTGCCTCGGGACAGGGGAACTATGGCTACACCTTC. The chain is built from TRBV30 and TRBJ1-2; 10 bases map to TRBD1. Germline V gene data show CDR1 as GTSNPN and CDR2 as SVGIG (reference sequence). There are 12 residues in the CDR3. The J segment lost 2 bases and the V segment lost 7 bases, leaving 1 base of the junction unmatched.

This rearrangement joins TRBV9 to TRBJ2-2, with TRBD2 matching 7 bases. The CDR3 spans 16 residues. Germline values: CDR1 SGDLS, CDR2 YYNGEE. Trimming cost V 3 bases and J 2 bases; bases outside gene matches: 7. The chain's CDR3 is CASSGALAANTGELFF. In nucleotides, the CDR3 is TGTGCCAGCAGCGGCGCCCTAGCGGCTAACACCGGGGAGCTGTTTTTT.

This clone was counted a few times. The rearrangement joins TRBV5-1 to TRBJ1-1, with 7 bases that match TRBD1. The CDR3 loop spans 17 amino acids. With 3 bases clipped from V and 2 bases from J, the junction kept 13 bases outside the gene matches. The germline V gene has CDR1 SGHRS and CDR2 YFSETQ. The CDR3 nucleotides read TGCGCCAGCAGCTCGGAAGGTCAAGGGGGCAGTAACACTGAAGCTTTCTTT. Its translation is CASSSEGQGGSNTEAFF.

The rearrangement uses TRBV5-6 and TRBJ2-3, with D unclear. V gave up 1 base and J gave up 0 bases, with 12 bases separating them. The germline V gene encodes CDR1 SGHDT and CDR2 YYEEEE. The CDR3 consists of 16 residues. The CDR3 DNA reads TGTGCCAGCAGCTTGTTGAGGCACCTTAGCACAGATACGCAGTATTTT. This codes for CASSLLRHLSTDTQYF.

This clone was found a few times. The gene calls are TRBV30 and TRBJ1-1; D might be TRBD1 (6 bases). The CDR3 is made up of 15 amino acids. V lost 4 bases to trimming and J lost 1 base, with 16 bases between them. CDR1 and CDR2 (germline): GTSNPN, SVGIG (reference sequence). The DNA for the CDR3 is TGTGCCTGGATCCCAGGGACAAAAAGGAACACTGAAGCTTTCTTT. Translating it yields CAWIPGTKRNTEAFF.

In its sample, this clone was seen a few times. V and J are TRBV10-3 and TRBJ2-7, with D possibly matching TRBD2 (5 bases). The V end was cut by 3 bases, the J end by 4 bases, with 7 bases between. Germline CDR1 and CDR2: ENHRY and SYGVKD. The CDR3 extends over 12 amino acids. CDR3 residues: CAISERGYEQYF. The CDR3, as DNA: TGTGCCATCAGTGAAAGAGGGTACGAGCAGTACTTC.

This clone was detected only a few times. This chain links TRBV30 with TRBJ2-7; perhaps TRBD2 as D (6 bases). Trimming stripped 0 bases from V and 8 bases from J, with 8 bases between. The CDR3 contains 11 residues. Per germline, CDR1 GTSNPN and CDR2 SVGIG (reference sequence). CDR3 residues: CAWSVAGKQYF. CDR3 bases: TGTGCCTGGAGTGTTGCGGGGAAGCAGTACTTC.

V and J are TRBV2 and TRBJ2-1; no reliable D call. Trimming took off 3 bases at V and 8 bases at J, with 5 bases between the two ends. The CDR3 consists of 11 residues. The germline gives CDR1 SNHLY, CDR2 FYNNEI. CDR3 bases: TGTGCCAGCAGTGAGTATGATGAGCAGTTCTTC. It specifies CASSEYDEQFF.

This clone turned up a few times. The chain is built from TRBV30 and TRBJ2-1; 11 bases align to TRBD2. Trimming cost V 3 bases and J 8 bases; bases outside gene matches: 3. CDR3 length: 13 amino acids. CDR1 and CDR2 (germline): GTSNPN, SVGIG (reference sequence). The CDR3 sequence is CAWRVAGGDEQFF. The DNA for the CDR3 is TGTGCCTGGAGGGTAGCGGGAGGGGATGAGCAGTTCTTC.

For the CDR3, the DNA is TGTGCCAGCAGTTACACTAGGACAGGAACGCAGTATTTT. It translates to CASSYTRTGTQYF. This sequence joins TRBV6-5 and TRBJ2-3; 7 bases map to TRBD1. The germline V gene has CDR1 MNHEY and CDR2 SVGAGI. The CDR3 is made up of 13 amino acids. V gave up 2 bases and J gave up 9 bases; unmatched junction bases: 5.